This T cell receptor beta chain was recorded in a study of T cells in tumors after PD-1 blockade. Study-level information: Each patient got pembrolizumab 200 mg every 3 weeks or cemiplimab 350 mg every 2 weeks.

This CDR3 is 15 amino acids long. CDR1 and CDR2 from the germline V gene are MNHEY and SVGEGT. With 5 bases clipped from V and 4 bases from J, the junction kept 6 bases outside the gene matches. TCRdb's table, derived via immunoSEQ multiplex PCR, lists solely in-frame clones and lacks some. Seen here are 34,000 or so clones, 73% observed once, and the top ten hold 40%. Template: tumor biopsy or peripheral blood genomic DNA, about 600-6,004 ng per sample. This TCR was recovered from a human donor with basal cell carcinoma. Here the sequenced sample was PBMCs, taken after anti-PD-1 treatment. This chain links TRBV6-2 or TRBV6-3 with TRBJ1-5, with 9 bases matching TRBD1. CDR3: CASSRSTGGNQPQHF. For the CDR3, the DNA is TGTGCCAGCAGTCGATCGACAGGGGGTAATCAGCCCCAGCATTTT.